This is a list of T cell receptor beta chains from one sample in a study of T cells in Graves' hyperthyroidism and ophthalmopathy. TCRdb recomputed calls from the multiplex PCR reads with MiXCR, one row per CDR3 protein. The sample has about 640,000 distinct CDR3 sequences, around 15% seen once. The sequenced sample was blood. These receptors were collected from a woman in her forties or fifties with Graves' ophthalmopathy. CDR3s include the opening cysteine and the closing phenylalanine or tryptophan. A D gene is named only where the DNA matches it firmly. Clone size is stated in some rows and not others, as once, few, many or a class when expanded.

clone_size,j_call,d_call,v_call,cdr3_aa,cdr3_nt
NA,TRBJ2-2,TRBD1,TRBV27,CASNPLRQGLNTGELFF,TGTGCCAGCAACCCCCTCAGACAGGGGTTGAACACCGGGGAGCTGTTTTTT
few,TRBJ1-1,NA,TRBV28,CASSGPGPQTEAFF,TGTGCCAGCAGTGGGCCGGGGCCGCAGACTGAAGCTTTCTTT
many,TRBJ2-7,NA,TRBV20-1,CSALPLRGARYEQYF,TGCAGTGCCCTCCCGCTCAGGGGAGCGCGCTACGAGCAGTACTTC
few,TRBJ1-5,NA,TRBV30,CAWNREVEPQHF,TGTGCCTGGAACAGGGAAGTGGAGCCCCAGCATTTT
many,TRBJ2-7,NA,TRBV6-4,CASNTLGLPYEQYF,TGTGCCAGCAATACTTTGGGACTCCCCTACGAGCAGTACTTC
few,TRBJ1-1,TRBD1,TRBV20-1,CSALRTGLAEAFF,TGCAGTGCTTTAAGGACAGGGTTGGCTGAAGCTTTCTTT
many,TRBJ1-1,NA,TRBV20-1,CSTQKGGDTEAFF,TGCAGTACCCAAAAAGGAGGGGACACTGAAGCTTTCTTT
NA,TRBJ1-4,NA,TRBV6-1,CASTVGLQGEKLFF,TGTGCCAGCACCGTGGGCCTACAGGGCGAAAAACTGTTTTTT
NA,TRBJ2-2,TRBD1,TRBV19,CATKWDRGSRGELFF,TGTGCCACGAAATGGGACAGGGGTTCGAGGGGGGAGCTGTTTTTT
many,TRBJ2-3,NA,TRBV28,CASSLLLPTGTGTQYF,TGTGCCAGCAGTTTACTGCTGCCGACAGGCACAGGTACGCAGTATTTT
few,TRBJ2-5,TRBD2,TRBV29-1,CSVTLAGETQYF,TGCAGCGTAACTCTAGCGGGAGAGACCCAGTACTTC
many,TRBJ1-1,NA,TRBV6-2/TRBV6-3,CASTLPPGHPNTEAFF,TGTGCCAGCACCCTACCCCCGGGACACCCGAACACTGAAGCTTTCTTT
many,TRBJ2-7,TRBD2,TRBV3-1,CASSQDGTTTYEQYF,TGTGCCAGCAGCCAAGATGGGACTACCACCTACGAGCAGTACTTC
few,TRBJ1-6,TRBD1,TRBV7-2,CASSLGGDRIPPGFNSPLHF,TGTGCCAGCAGCTTAGGGGGGGACAGGATACCTCCGGGGTTTAATTCACCCCTCCACTTT
many,TRBJ1-2,NA,TRBV20-1,CSAFNQAWGGYTF,TGCAGTGCTTTCAACCAGGCGTGGGGTGGCTACACCTTC
NA,TRBJ2-5,TRBD1,TRBV29-1,CSVEKGTGGEEAQYF,TGCAGCGTTGAAAAAGGGACAGGGGGTGAGGAAGCCCAGTACTTC
many,TRBJ1-1,NA,TRBV9,CASSVVPQGKTLSTEAFF,TGTGCCAGCAGCGTAGTTCCCCAGGGAAAAACCCTGAGCACTGAAGCTTTCTTT
many,TRBJ2-1,TRBD2,TRBV5-1,CASSIRTSGSNEQFF,TGCGCCAGCAGCATAAGGACTAGCGGGAGCAATGAGCAGTTCTTC
NA,TRBJ2-7,TRBD2,TRBV28,CASSLWAGGPSEQYF,TGTGCCAGCAGTTTATGGGCGGGAGGGCCTAGCGAGCAGTACTTC
many,TRBJ2-4,NA,TRBV28,CASSRETAAKNIQYF,TGTGCCAGCAGCCGAGAGACCGCAGCCAAAAACATTCAGTACTTC
few,TRBJ1-5,NA,TRBV15,CATSRGGVDQPQHF,TGTGCCACCAGCAGAGGGGGGGTAGATCAGCCCCAGCATTTT
few,TRBJ2-5,TRBD2,TRBV5-8,CASTQGTSGETQYF,TGTGCCAGCACCCAAGGGACTAGCGGGGAGACCCAGTACTTC
many,TRBJ2-1,TRBD2,TRBV11-2,CASSLVGLAGQGSYNEQFF,TGTGCCAGCAGCCTCGTAGGTCTAGCGGGACAAGGGTCCTACAATGAGCAGTTCTTC
many,TRBJ2-7,NA,TRBV28,CASTRSLPGAHEQYF,TGTGCCAGCACTCGATCCCTGCCAGGGGCCCACGAGCAGTACTTC
many,TRBJ1-1,NA,TRBV3-2,CASSLPERQGLNTEAFF,TGTGCCAGCAGCCTGCCAGAGAGACAGGGACTGAACACTGAAGCTTTCTTT
many,TRBJ2-7,NA,TRBV7-9,CASSLGRDHYEQYF,TGTGCCAGCAGCTTAGGCAGGGACCACTACGAGCAGTACTTC
NA,TRBJ2-7,TRBD1,TRBV20-1,CSASRDRVPYEQYF,TGCAGTGCTTCCCGGGACAGGGTCCCCTACGAGCAGTACTTC
NA,TRBJ2-2,TRBD2,TRBV6-2/TRBV6-3,CASSYSPTSGTGELFF,TGTGCCAGCAGCTACTCCCCGACTAGCGGGACCGGGGAGCTGTTTTTT